A selection of T cell receptor beta chains follows, all from one sample in a study of blood T cell repertoires in COVID-19. Generated by immunoSEQ multiplex PCR, the TCRdb table keeps only in-frame clones and is missing some. The table records roughly 180,000 clones, 60% to 80% of them present only once. Sequencing was carried out using peripheral blood. The receptors come from a man aged 60-69 years with active or convalescent COVID-19. Both conserved end residues are part of each CDR3. The order of the fields is V gene, clone size, D gene, J gene, CDR3 DNA, CDR3 protein. A D gene is named only where the DNA matches it firmly. Only some rows state a clone size, as once, few, many or a class for expanded clones.

>TRBV25-1|NA|NA|TRBJ2-7
TGTGCCAGCAGTGTCTCAGGGGATGTTTTAGGGTACGAGCAGTACTTC
CASSVSGDVLGYEQYF
>TRBV11-3|NA|NA|TRBJ2-5
TGTGCCAGCAGCTTGTGGCGGATCCAAGAGACCCAGTACTTC
CASSLWRIQETQYF
>TRBV28|NA|NA|TRBJ1-3
TGTGCCAGCAGTTTATGGAGCCGGTCTGGAAACACCATATATTTT
CASSLWSRSGNTIYF
>TRBV11-2|NA|NA|TRBJ2-3
TGTGCCAGCAGCTTAGGTGCGGGGGCGGGTACAGATACGCAGTATTTT
CASSLGAGAGTDTQYF
>TRBV6-6|NA|TRBD1|TRBJ1-5
TGTGCCAGCAGTCTCACGGGACAGGGGAGCAATCAGCCCCAGCATTTT
CASSLTGQGSNQPQHF
>TRBV6-6|NA|NA|TRBJ2-5
TGTGCCAGCAGTTACTCTGGCAGGGCAGAGACCCAGTACTTC
CASSYSGRAETQYF
>TRBV5-4|NA|NA|TRBJ2-2
TGTGCCAGCAGCAGGAACGGGGTGGGCGGGGAGCTGTTTTTT
CASSRNGVGGELFF
>TRBV6-2/TRBV6-3|few|NA|TRBJ1-4
TGTGCCAGCAGTGGCGGGACCGCGGGGAGTGAAAAACTGTTTTTT
CASSGGTAGSEKLFF
>TRBV7-9|NA|TRBD1|TRBJ2-7
TGTGCCAGCAGCTTAACCGGGACAGGGTACGAGCAGTACTTC
CASSLTGTGYEQYF
>TRBV11-3|NA|TRBD2|TRBJ2-1
TGTGCCAGCAGCTCTAGCGGTAGCTCCTACAATGAGCAGTTCTTC
CASSSSGSSYNEQFF
>TRBV19|NA|NA|TRBJ2-3
TGTGCCAGTAGAACAGGGGGGGGAGATACGCAGTATTTT
CASRTGGGDTQYF
>TRBV5-4|NA|NA|TRBJ2-1
TGTGCCAGCAGCTCCCTCAGCGGGTCTTTAAACAATGAGCAGTTCTTC
CASSSLSGSLNNEQFF
>TRBV28|NA|NA|TRBJ2-2
TGTGCCAGCACACCGCTCGGCGGGGAGCTGTTTTTT
CASTPLGGELFF
>TRBV7-9|NA|TRBD1|TRBJ2-5
TGTGCCAGCAGCTTAGCGTGGGACAGCGAAGAGACCCAGTACTTC
CASSLAWDSEETQYF
>TRBV28|NA|TRBD1|TRBJ2-4
TGTGCCAGCAGTTTAGAGACAGGGAGTAGCATTCAGTACTTC
CASSLETGSSIQYF
>TRBV27|few|NA|TRBJ2-7
TGTGCCAGCAGTCCGGCGGGGGCTGGCGAGCAGTACTTC
CASSPAGAGEQYF
>TRBV27|few|TRBD2|TRBJ2-2
TGTGCCAGCAGACTGCTAGGACTAGTAGATCCCGGGGAGCTGTTTTTT
CASRLLGLVDPGELFF
>TRBV6-1|few|TRBD2|TRBJ2-7
TGTGCCAGCAGTGAGAGCCTAGCGGGTTCCTACGAGCAGTACTTC
CASSESLAGSYEQYF
>TRBV4-3|NA|TRBD2|TRBJ2-1
TGCGCCAGCAGCCACCTCCGCGGGACTAGCGGGAAAACCTACAATGAGCAGTTCTTC
CASSHLRGTSGKTYNEQFF
>TRBV7-2|NA|TRBD2|TRBJ2-7
TGTGCCAGCAGCCCTGGACTAGCGGGGAGAGGGAGGGAGTACTTC
CASSPGLAGRGREYF
>TRBV30|NA|NA|TRBJ2-5
TGTGCCTGGAGTGCGGTCACGGGGCAAGAGACCCAGTACTTC
CAWSAVTGQETQYF
>TRBV12-3/TRBV12-4|NA|NA|TRBJ1-6
TGTGCCAGCAGTCAGGACAGTAATTCACCCCTCCACTTT
CASSQDSNSPLHF
>TRBV4-3|NA|NA|TRBJ2-2
TGCGCCAGCAGCCAAGGGCCCGGGTTTGGGGAGCTGTTTTTT
CASSQGPGFGELFF
>TRBV6-6|once|NA|TRBJ1-5
TGTGCCAGCAGTTACACCGGGACTGAGACCAATCAGCCCCAGCATTTT
CASSYTGTETNQPQHF
>TRBV19|NA|NA|TRBJ1-5
TGTGCCAGTAGTACTATGACCACCAGGGCGGAGCAGCCCCAGCATTTT
CASSTMTTRAEQPQHF
>TRBV5-8|NA|TRBD1|TRBJ1-1
TGTGCCAGCAGCTACAGGGGAGCTGAAGCTTTCTTT
CASSYRGAEAFF